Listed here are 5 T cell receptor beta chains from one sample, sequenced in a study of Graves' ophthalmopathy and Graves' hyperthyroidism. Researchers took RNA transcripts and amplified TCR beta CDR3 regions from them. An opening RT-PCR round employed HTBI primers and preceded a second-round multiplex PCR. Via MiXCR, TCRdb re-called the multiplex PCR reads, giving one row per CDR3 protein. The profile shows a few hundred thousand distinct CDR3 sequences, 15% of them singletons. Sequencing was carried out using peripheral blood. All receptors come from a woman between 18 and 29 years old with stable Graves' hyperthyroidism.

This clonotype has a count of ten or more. CDR3 bases: TGTGCCAGCAGTCTCAGGGGGACCCGGGAGACCCAGTACTTC. Translated: CASSLRGTRETQYF. The V gene is TRBV6-1, the J gene TRBJ2-5, with 7 bases aligning to TRBD1. This CDR3 spans 14 amino acids. The J segment lost 5 bases and the V segment lost 5 bases, leaving 8 bases of the junction unmatched. Germline assignment: CDR1 MNHNS and CDR2 SASEGT.

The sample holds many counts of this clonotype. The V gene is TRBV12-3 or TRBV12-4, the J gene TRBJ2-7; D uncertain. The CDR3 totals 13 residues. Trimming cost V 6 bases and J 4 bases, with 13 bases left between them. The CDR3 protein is CASRPHGRYEQYF. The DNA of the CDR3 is TGTGCCAGCAGACCCCATGGGCGTTACGAGCAGTACTTC.

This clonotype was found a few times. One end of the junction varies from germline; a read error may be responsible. CDR3 DNA sequence: TGTGCCAGTAGTATAGACATTTTCCTCTATGGATACACCTTC. This gives the protein CASSIDIFLYGYTF. This sequence joins TRBV19 and TRBJ1-2, with D hard to call. The CDR3 covers 14 residues. Germline V CDR1 and CDR2: LNHDA, SQIVND (reference sequence).

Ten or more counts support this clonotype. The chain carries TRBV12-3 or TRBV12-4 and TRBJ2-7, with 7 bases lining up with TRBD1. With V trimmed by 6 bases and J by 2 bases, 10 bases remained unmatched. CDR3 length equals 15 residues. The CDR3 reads CASSRTGIGAYEQYF. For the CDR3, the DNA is TGTGCCAGCAGCAGGACAGGCATCGGAGCCTACGAGCAGTACTTC.

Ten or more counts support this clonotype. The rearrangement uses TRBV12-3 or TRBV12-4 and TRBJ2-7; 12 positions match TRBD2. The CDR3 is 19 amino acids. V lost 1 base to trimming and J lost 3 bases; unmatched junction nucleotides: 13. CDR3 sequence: CASSLVGRGLAGSFYEQYF. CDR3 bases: TGTGCCAGCAGTTTAGTTGGGAGGGGACTAGCGGGTTCATTCTACGAGCAGTACTTC.